This TCR beta chain was recorded in a study of T cell changes during pregnancy in multiple sclerosis. The table lists this clone with a count of one. Germline V gene data show CDR1 as SGHAT and CDR2 as FQNNGV. V lost 3 bases, J lost 4 bases, and 19 bases lay in between. The CDR3 is made up of 16 amino acids. Assay: immunoSEQ multiplex PCR; the TCRdb copy retains only in-frame clones and omits some. This sample has about 44,000 clones, with 95% to 97% found just once. Sequences were derived from peripheral blood, sampled in the second trimester of pregnancy. The sequence derives from a female donor with multiple sclerosis, enrolled in a pregnancy study. This chain joins TRBV11-2 and TRBJ2-7, with D possibly being TRBD1 (6 bases). The CDR3 DNA reads TGTGCCAGCAGCTTTGGACAGCCTCCCGTTATTTACGAGCAGTACTTC. Translated: CASSFGQPPVIYEQYF.